This T cell receptor beta chain appears in the sequencing data of a study of a mutant IDH1 vaccine in newly diagnosed glioma. Overall study: In the visit schedule, V12 fell in week 35, while V13 fell in week 47.

Of note for this clone: Its antigen is still unknown.

Time point here: week 47, end of study. Each dose delivered 300 ug of mutant IDH1 20-mer peptide subcutaneously with imiquimod. Germline loops: CDR1 MDHEN, CDR2 SYDVKM. V was shortened by 6 bases and J by 1 base, with 7 bases between the two germline ends. The CDR3 has 14 residues. The repertoire was sequenced with immunoSEQ multiplex PCR; TCRdb's copy has only in-frame clones and lacks some. This table holds about 56,000 clones, around 83% found once. V usage is TRBV28 and J usage is TRBJ1-6; no clear D. The clonotype originates from a woman aged 45-65 years with glioma. This specimen was PBMCs, taken from a glioma patient whose treatment included an IDH1 peptide vaccine. The CDR3 bases are TGTGCCAGCAGCCGACGGTCCTATAATTCACCCCTCCACTTT. This gives the protein CASSRRSYNSPLHF.